Below, 26 T cell receptor beta chains from the same sample are listed, as sequenced in a study of identical twins (dated by TCRdb to between 2015 and 2016). The method behind the library was 5' RACE. These reads were obtained on an Illumina HiSeq 2000. Using fastp at Q25 and MiXCR, TCRdb reprocessed the public reads and kept productive beta chains. Rows are combined by CDR3 protein, so each entry shows the most common genes and DNA. The sample table lists about 890,000 distinct CDR3 sequences, more than 9% of them with a count of one. The ten largest clones take up about 1.5% of the sample. This same sample was also part of a study on yellow fever vaccine responses in identical twins.

Sequencing was carried out using PBMCs. These receptors all stem from a woman between 18 and 30 years old in good health.

This chain links TRBV15 with TRBJ1-2; 9 nucleotides agree with TRBD1. V lost 0 bases and J lost 6; bases outside the gene matches: 14. The germline gives CDR1 LNHNV, CDR2 YYDKDF (reference sequence). CDR3 size: 18 residues. CDR3 loop: CATSRDDRPGQGGHGYTF. DNA of the CDR3: TGTGCCACCAGCAGAGATGACAGGCCGGGACAGGGAGGCCATGGCTACACCTTC. The entire variable domain, with the rest obtained from reference TRBV15 and TRBJ1-2, is as follows: DAMVIQNPRYQVTQFGKPVTLSCSQTLNHNVMYWYQQKSSQAPKLLFHYYDKDFNNEADTPDNFQSRRPNTSFCFLDIRSPGLGDTAMYLCATSRDDRPGQGGHGYTFGSGTRLTVV.

This clonotype was recorded many times. The rearrangement uses TRBV12-3 or TRBV12-4 and TRBJ1-2, with 11 bases fitting TRBD1. The CDR3 loop spans 14 amino acids. The junction had 3 bases not matched to a gene; V was cut back by 5 bases and J by 4 bases. The CDR3 region has the DNA TGTGCCAGCAGTAAGGGACAGGGGGTCTATGGCTACACCTTC. Residues: CASSKGQGVYGYTF.

At least ten counts were recorded for this clonotype. The chain uses TRBV15 and TRBJ2-5; D remains unclear. Per the germline V gene, CDR1 is LNHNV and CDR2 is YYDKDF (reference sequence). V dropped 0 bases and J dropped 2 bases, with 7 bases sitting between them. The CDR3 consists of 14 residues. The CDR3 DNA reads TGTGCCACCAGCAGAGATCAACAGCAAGAGACCCAGTACTTC. As protein: CATSRDQQQETQYF.

The chain employs TRBV28 and TRBJ2-7, with D perhaps matching TRBD1 or TRBD2 (5 bases each). Germline loops: CDR1 MDHEN, CDR2 SYDVKM. The V end was cut by 8 bases, the J end by 2 bases, with 13 bases between. The CDR3 has 13 residues. The CDR3 nucleotides read TGTGCCAGCGGGAGTGGGGCCCCCTACGAGCAGTACGTC. Amino acid sequence: CASGSGAPYEQYV.

The chain recombines TRBV2 with TRBJ2-1, with 7 bases identical to TRBD1. Trimming cost V 1 base and J 5 bases; bases outside gene matches: 8. The CDR3 runs to 16 residues. Germline V gene sequence: CDR1 SNHLY, CDR2 FYNNEI. The CDR3: CASSEERDRRNNEQFF. CDR3 DNA sequence: TGTGCCAGCAGTGAAGAGAGGGACAGACGTAACAATGAGCAGTTCTTC.

The chain is built from TRBV20-1 and TRBJ2-3, with D possibly matching TRBD2 (5 bases). V shed 6 bases and J shed 3 bases, with 19 bases lying between them. This CDR3 has 15 residues. The germline V gene has CDR1 DFQATT and CDR2 SNEGSKA (reference sequence). For the CDR3, the DNA is TGCAGTGCCCCGAAAGACTCATCGGGGACAGATACGCAGTATTTT. Residues: CSAPKDSSGTDTQYF.

The chain joins TRBV28 to TRBJ2-7; 10 positions agree with TRBD1. Germline V CDR1 and CDR2: MDHEN, SYDVKM. The ends lost 6 bases at V and 6 bases at J; junction bases unmatched: 11. This CDR3 spans 15 amino acids. CDR3 coding DNA: TGTGCCAGCAGCCCCGGACAGGGGGGATCTCGCGAGCAGTACTTC. It yields the protein CASSPGQGGSREQYF.

This clonotype has ten or more counts. This chain connects TRBV12-3 or TRBV12-4 to TRBJ2-5; D possibly corresponds to TRBD2 (6 bases). This CDR3 has 17 amino acids. V lost 0 bases to trimming and J lost 0 bases, with 14 bases between them. The CDR3 DNA is TGTGCCAGCAGTTTAGCGCTCGGGGGACTGTACCAAGAGACCCAGTACTTC. This gives the protein CASSLALGGLYQETQYF.

This clonotype was picked up a small number of times. The CDR3, as DNA: TGTGCCACCAGCAGAGATCTAGCCCACAATGAGCAGTTCTTC. It codes for CATSRDLAHNEQFF. This chain links TRBV15 with TRBJ2-1, with D possibly TRBD2 on 5 matching bases. V lost 0 bases to trimming and J lost 5 bases, with 8 bases between them. Germline loops: CDR1 LNHNV, CDR2 YYDKDF (reference sequence). The CDR3 has 14 residues.

There are a few counts of this clonotype. The CDR3 region is CASSEGWGRGGYF. The CDR3 nucleotides are TGTGCCAGCAGTGAGGGTTGGGGCCGAGGGGGGTACTTC. The rearrangement uses TRBV12-3 or TRBV12-4 and TRBJ2-5, with D maybe TRBD1 (6 bases). The CDR3 consists of 13 residues. V was pared by 5 bases and J by 13 bases, with 20 bases between.

This clonotype has more than one count but fewer than ten. The chain has TRBV13 and TRBJ2-1; D perhaps matches TRBD2 (5 bases). V was trimmed by 1 base and J by 6 bases, leaving 13 bases between them. Germline CDR1 reads PRHDT; CDR2 reads FYEKMQ (reference sequence). CDR3 size: 15 residues. CDR3 DNA sequence: TGTGCCAGCAGCTTAGTGGGAGTGAATCCCAATGAGCAGTTCTTC. Residues: CASSLVGVNPNEQFF.

This clonotype was counted ten times or more. The V call is TRBV4-1, the J call TRBJ1-2; possible D gene TRBD1, 5 bases. Trimming took off 1 base at V and 5 bases at J, with 14 bases between the two ends. Germline loops: CDR1 MGHRA, CDR2 YSYEKL. The CDR3 has 15 residues. CDR3 coding DNA: TGCGCCAGCAGCCAAGGGCCGGGGGAACAATATGGCTACACCTTC. It is translated as CASSQGPGEQYGYTF.

This clonotype was found many times. V usage is TRBV12-3 or TRBV12-4 and J usage is TRBJ2-7; the match to TRBD2 covers 7 bases. CDR3 length equals 12 residues. V shed 6 bases, J shed 5 bases, and the junction held 4 bases outside the gene matches. CDR3 sequence: CASSQRDNEQYF. DNA for the CDR3: TGTGCCAGCAGCCAGCGGGATAACGAGCAGTACTTC.

This clonotype was counted a few times. V gene TRBV19 combines with J gene TRBJ1-5; D perhaps matches TRBD1 (6 bases). V lost 4 bases to trimming and J lost 6 bases, with 19 bases between them. This CDR3 contains 16 residues. Germline CDR1 is LNHDA and CDR2 is SQIVND (reference sequence). CDR3 in amino acids: CASSTTTGEWGQPQHF. In DNA form, the CDR3 reads TGTGCCAGTAGTACCACGACAGGAGAGTGGGGTCAGCCCCAGCATTTT.

This clonotype was seen many times. The genes are TRBV27 and TRBJ2-3; 12 positions match TRBD2. The V and J ends lost 5 bases and 4 bases, in that order; junction bases with no gene match: 10. Looked up from germline, CDR1 is MNHEY and CDR2 is SMNVEV (reference sequence). This CDR3 is 17 amino acids long. The CDR3 loop is CASSPRLAGAGSDTQYF. The DNA for the CDR3 is TGTGCCAGCAGTCCTCGACTAGCGGGGGCCGGATCAGATACGCAGTATTTT.

This clonotype was counted many times. The rearrangement links TRBV7-6 to TRBJ2-3; the match to TRBD2 covers 7 bases. The CDR3 extends over 17 amino acids. The ends lost 1 base at V and 1 base at J; junction bases unmatched: 8. CDR1 SGHVS and CDR2 FNYEAQ come from the germline V gene. The CDR3 DNA reads as TGTGCCAGCAGCTTAGGGGGCGGGAGAGGTGGCACAGATACGCAGTATTTT. Translated, it gives CASSLGGGRGGTDTQYF.

V and J are TRBV6-1 and TRBJ2-1; no reliable D call. The germline gives CDR1 MNHNS, CDR2 SASEGT. The CDR3 has 12 amino acids. Trimming shortened V by 1 base and J by 10 bases, and 8 bases separated the two germline ends. CDR3 sequence (DNA): TGTGCCAGCAGTGAAGTAAGAGACGAGCAGTTCTTC. This gives the protein CASSEVRDEQFF.

This clonotype was picked up a small number of times. This rearrangement joins TRBV20-1 to TRBJ2-2, with 12 bases that match TRBD2. Germline values: CDR1 DFQATT, CDR2 SNEGSKA (reference sequence). There are 14 residues in the CDR3. The CDR3 here is CASSGRASTGELFF. The DNA of the CDR3 is TGCGCTTCTAGCGGGAGGGCCAGCACCGGGGAGCTGTTTTTT.

This clonotype was counted between two and nine times. V gene TRBV12-3 or TRBV12-4 combines with J gene TRBJ2-3, with D uncertain. The CDR3 has 13 residues. Trimming took 7 bases from V and 6 from J, leaving 14 bases between them. The CDR3 sequence: CASTPALRDTQYF. The CDR3 nucleotides read TGTGCCAGCACCCCCGCGCTCCGTGATACGCAGTATTTT.

There are many counts of this clonotype. J is TRBJ2-2 and V is TRBV6-2 or TRBV6-3; D may be TRBD1 or TRBD2 (5 bases each). Germline-derived CDR1 and CDR2 are MNHEY and SVGEGT. The CDR3 loop spans 15 amino acids. V lost 0 bases and J 6 bases, leaving 11 bases between the germline ends. The CDR3 reads CASSYSGLGAGELFF. The CDR3 DNA reads TGTGCCAGCAGTTACTCGGGTCTGGGGGCCGGGGAGCTGTTTTTT.

This clonotype was recorded a few times. This chain connects TRBV24-1 to TRBJ2-5; TRBD2 matches at 8 bases. Germline assignment: CDR1 KGHDR and CDR2 SFDVKD. The V and J ends lost 1 base and 4 bases, in that order; junction bases with no gene match: 4. The CDR3 has 15 residues. DNA for the CDR3: TGTGCCACCAGTGATTTTGGGCTAGCGGGAGAGACCCAGTACTTC. This gives the protein CATSDFGLAGETQYF.

This clonotype showed up just a few times. The chain employs TRBV5-1 and TRBJ2-3; TRBD1 is a possible D gene (6 bases). Trimming took off 5 bases at V and 0 bases at J, with 16 bases between the two ends. The CDR3 contains 16 residues. Looked up from germline, CDR1 is SGHRS and CDR2 is YFSETQ. CDR3 region: CASRGGTSLSTDTQYF. In DNA form, the CDR3 reads TGCGCCAGCAGAGGTGGGACATCGCTTAGCACAGATACGCAGTATTTT.

This clonotype showed up many times. This chain connects TRBV29-1 to TRBJ1-1; D gene uncertain. Germline CDR1 reads SQVTM; CDR2 reads ANQGSEA. The CDR3 consists of 11 residues. The V and J ends lost 5 bases and 4 bases respectively, with 8 bases between them. This chain's CDR3 is CSVPQVTEAFF. In DNA, the CDR3 is TGCAGCGTTCCGCAAGTCACTGAAGCTTTCTTT.

The table lists this clonotype with a few counts. This sequence joins TRBV9 and TRBJ1-2; D is unresolved. Germline V gene lookup returns CDR1 SGDLS and CDR2 YYNGEE. CDR3 size: 11 residues. Trimming cost V 6 bases and J 8 bases, with 11 bases left between them. CDR3 loop: CASTSREGYTF. The CDR3 bases are TGTGCCAGCACGTCCCGGGAGGGCTACACCTTC.

This rearrangement joins TRBV7-3 to TRBJ2-2; 8 bases are shared with TRBD1. V was pared by 1 base and J by 5 bases, with 9 bases of the junction left unmatched. The CDR3 spans 17 residues. Germline CDR1 is SGHTA and CDR2 is FQGTGA. In DNA, the CDR3 is TGTGCCAGCAGCTTAAGGAGTGTCAGGGGGCAAACCGGGGAGCTGTTTTTT. Protein: CASSLRSVRGQTGELFF.

In its sample, this clonotype was seen many times. V and J are TRBV2 and TRBJ2-5; TRBD1 aligns across 7 bases. In germline, CDR1 is SNHLY, CDR2 FYNNEI. This CDR3 contains 15 residues. The V segment lost 4 bases and the J segment 0 bases; nucleotides outside the gene matches: 5. The CDR3 DNA reads TGTGCCAGCAGTGGCGTAGGGGGCAACCAAGAGACCCAGTACTTC. This encodes CASSGVGGNQETQYF. Based on the CDR3 plus reference TRBV2 and TRBJ2-5, the full variable domain is EPEVTQTPSHQVTQMGQEVILRCVPISNHLYFYWYRQILGQKVEFLVSFYNNEISEKSEIFDDQFSVERPDGSNFTLKIRSTKLEDSAMYFCASSGVGGNQETQYFGPGTRLLVL.